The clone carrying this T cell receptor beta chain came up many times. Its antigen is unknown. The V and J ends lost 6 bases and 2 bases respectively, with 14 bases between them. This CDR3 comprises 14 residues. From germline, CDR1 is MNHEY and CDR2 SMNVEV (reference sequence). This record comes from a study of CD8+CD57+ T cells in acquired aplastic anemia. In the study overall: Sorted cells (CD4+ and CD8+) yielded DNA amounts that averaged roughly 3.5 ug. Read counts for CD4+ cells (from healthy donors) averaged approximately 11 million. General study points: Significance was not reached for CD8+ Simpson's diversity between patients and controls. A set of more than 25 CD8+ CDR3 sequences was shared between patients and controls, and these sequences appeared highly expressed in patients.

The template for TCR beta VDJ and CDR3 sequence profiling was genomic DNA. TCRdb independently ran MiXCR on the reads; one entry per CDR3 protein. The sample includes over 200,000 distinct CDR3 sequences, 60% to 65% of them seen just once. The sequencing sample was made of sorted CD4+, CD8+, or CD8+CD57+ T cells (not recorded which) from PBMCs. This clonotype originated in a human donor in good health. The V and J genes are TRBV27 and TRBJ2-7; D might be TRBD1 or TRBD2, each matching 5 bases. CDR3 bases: TGTGCCAGCAGAGGGACGGATGAGACCTACGAGCAGTACTTC. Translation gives CASRGTDETYEQYF.